The present T cell receptor beta chain was sequenced within a study of OX40 agonist ivuxolimab in advanced cancers. Study-level information: Eligibility admitted prior anti-PD-1, anti-PD-L1 or anti-CTLA-4 therapy; about 40% had some.

Sequencing was performed with immunoSEQ multiplex PCR; in TCRdb, only in-frame clones are kept and a portion is missing. Of some 97,000 clones listed, approximately 90% are singletons. This CDR3 has 13 amino acids. Germline V lookup: CDR1 SGHRS, CDR2 YFSETQ. V was pared by 5 bases and J by 0 bases, with 6 bases between. The sequence was collected from an adult with an advanced solid tumor such as melanoma, head and neck, liver or kidney cancer. This specimen consisted of CD4+ or CD8+ T cells sorted from blood, obtained in a trial of the OX40 agonist ivuxolimab. This chain uses TRBV5-1 with TRBJ1-3; D remains ambiguous. The CDR3: CASSPGSGNTIYF. CDR3 DNA sequence: TGCGCCAGCAGTCCTGGCTCTGGAAACACCATATATTTT.